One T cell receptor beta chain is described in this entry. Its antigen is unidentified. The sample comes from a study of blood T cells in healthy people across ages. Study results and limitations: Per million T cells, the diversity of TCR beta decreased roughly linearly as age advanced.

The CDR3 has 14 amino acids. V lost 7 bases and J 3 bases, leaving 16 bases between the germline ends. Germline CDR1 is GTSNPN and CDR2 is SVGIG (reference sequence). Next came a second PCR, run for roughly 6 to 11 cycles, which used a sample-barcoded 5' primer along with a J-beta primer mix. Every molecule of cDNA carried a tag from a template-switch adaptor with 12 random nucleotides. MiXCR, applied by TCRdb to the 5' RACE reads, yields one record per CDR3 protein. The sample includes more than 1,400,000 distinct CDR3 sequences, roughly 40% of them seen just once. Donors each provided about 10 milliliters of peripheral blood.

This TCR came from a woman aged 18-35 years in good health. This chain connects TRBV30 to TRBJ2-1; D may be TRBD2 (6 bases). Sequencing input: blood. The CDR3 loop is CAYSTGLIYNEQFF. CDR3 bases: TGTGCCTACTCAACGGGACTGATCTACAATGAGCAGTTCTTC.